What follows describes a single T cell receptor beta chain. The data were obtained in a study of blood T cell repertoires in COVID-19. This CDR3 is built from 12 residues. Germline loops: CDR1 SEHNR, CDR2 FQNEAQ (reference sequence). The V end lost 6 bases, the J end lost 7 bases, and 7 bases lay between the germline ends. Clones were sequenced by immunoSEQ multiplex PCR, and TCRdb holds only the in-frame ones, with some missing. The repertoire includes some 250,000 clones, around four fifths of them detected once, and about 1.9% sits in the top ten. This TCR derives from a man aged 25 to 40 who had recovered from COVID-19. The specimen sequenced was peripheral blood. The genes are TRBV7-9 and TRBJ1-6, with D tentatively TRBD1 (5 bases). CDR3 bases: TGTGCCAGCAGGGGGGGAAATTCACCCCTCCACTTT. As protein: CASRGGNSPLHF.